Sequencing of this T cell receptor beta chain was carried out in a study of blood T cells in healthy people across ages. Primers used in a second PCR of about 6 to 12 cycles were a sample-barcoded 5' primer and a J-beta primer mix. Each cDNA molecule was tagged by a template-switch adaptor that had 12 random nucleotides. TCRdb reprocessed the 5' RACE reads via MiXCR and lists one record per CDR3 protein. The sample contains roughly 1,500,000 distinct CDR3 sequences, approximately 32% of which appear only once. Whole-study findings and limits: Unsorted PBMC input precluded a conclusive naive versus antigen-experienced comparison.

Roughly 10 milliliters was the volume of peripheral blood drawn from each donor. Total RNA was extracted at no less than 6 micrograms per sample. Germline loops: CDR1 SEHNR, CDR2 FQNEAQ (reference sequence). The CDR3 loop spans 12 amino acids. Trimming pared 2 bases from V and 6 bases from J, leaving 6 bases between. Ten or more counts support this clonotype. Its antigen is not identified. This sequence was found in a woman aged 25 to 39 in good health. The sample consisted of blood. The genes are TRBV7-9 and TRBJ2-3; D is unclear. The CDR3 here is CASSLSRDTQYF. CDR3 DNA: TGTGCCAGCAGCTTATCTAGGGATACGCAGTATTTT.